What follows are 20 T cell receptor beta chains derived from one specimen sequenced in a study of STAT3 mutations in large granular lymphocyte leukemia. Sequencing used immunoSEQ multiplex PCR; TCRdb keeps in-frame clones, though not all of them. The data show tens of thousands of clones, about 90% seen once. Their cognate antigens are unknown. Study-wide findings and caveats: Every T-LGLL patient had at least one immunodominant TCRbeta clonotype.

Sequencing was done on a sample of peripheral blood mononuclear cells. Receptor source: a man between 60 and 75 years old with T-cell large granular lymphocyte leukemia. Some clones in this sample may be carry-over from other donors' samples.

In its sample, this clone is medium-sized (0.01 to 0.1%). Other nucleotide sequences in the sample specify the same CDR3. The rearrangement joins TRBV5-1 to TRBJ2-7; D is undetermined. The germline V and J ends were trimmed by 1 base and 3 bases, with 8 bases remaining between them. CDR1 is SGHRS, CDR2 YFSETQ, per germline. The CDR3 spans 13 residues. The CDR3 sequence is CASSLPNSYEQYF. Here the CDR3 DNA reads TGCGCCAGCAGCTTGCCGAACAGCTACGAGCAGTACTTC.

By frequency in the sample, this clone is medium-sized. The chain couples TRBV5-1 to TRBJ1-6, with 7 bases fitting TRBD1. CDR1 SGHRS and CDR2 YFSETQ come from the germline V gene. The J segment lost 0 bases and the V segment lost 4 bases, leaving 4 bases of the junction unmatched. There are 16 residues in the CDR3. CDR3 amino acids: CASSPQGSSYNSPLHF. The CDR3 bases are TGCGCCAGCAGCCCACAGGGGAGCTCCTATAATTCACCCCTCCACTTT. The full variable domain, its missing parts supplied by reference TRBV5-1 and TRBJ1-6, is KAGVTQTPRYLIKTRGQQVTLSCSPISGHRSVSWYQQTPGQGLQFLFEYFSETQRNKGNFPGRFSGRQFSNSRSEMNVSTLELGDSALYLCASSPQGSSYNSPLHFGNGTRLTVT.

This sequence joins TRBV5-1 and TRBJ2-7; no clear D gene. Per the germline V gene, CDR1 is SGHRS and CDR2 is YFSETQ. Trimming shortened V by 2 bases and J by 10 bases, and 10 bases separated the two germline ends. This CDR3 has 11 amino acids. CDR3 nucleotides: TGCGCCAGCAGCTTAACGACTGAACAGTACTTC. Residues: CASSLTTEQYF.

The rearrangement links TRBV4-3 to TRBJ2-2, with 9 bases aligning to TRBD2. Germline CDR1 reads LGHNA; CDR2 reads YSLEER. This CDR3 has 17 residues. Trimming at V came to 0 bases and at J to 6 bases, leaving 8 bases not matched to a gene. Here the CDR3 reads CASSQDPGGRAAGELFF. CDR3 bases: TGCGCCAGCAGCCAAGATCCGGGCGGGAGGGCCGCCGGGGAGCTGTTTTTT.

This clone showed up just once. The V gene is TRBV6-5, the J gene TRBJ2-7, with D unclear. Trimming left V 5 bases short and J 0 bases short, with 14 bases between. The CDR3 extends over 15 amino acids. Germline CDR1 reads MNHEY; CDR2 reads SVGAGI. The CDR3 nucleotides are TGTGCCAGCAGTCCGGATTTCTCCTTCTCCTACGAGCAGTACTTC. Protein sequence: CASSPDFSFSYEQYF.

This clone appeared a single time. The chain is built from TRBV5-1 and TRBJ2-1, with 7 bases lining up with TRBD2. Germline loops: CDR1 SGHRS, CDR2 YFSETQ. Trimming at V came to 0 bases and at J to 0 bases, leaving 0 bases not matched to a gene. This CDR3 has 15 residues. The CDR3 nucleotides are TGCGCCAGCAGCTTGGTAGCGGGCTCCTACAATGAGCAGTTCTTC. Protein product: CASSLVAGSYNEQFF.

V gene TRBV7-2 combines with J gene TRBJ2-7; D possibly corresponds to TRBD2 (6 bases). Looked up from germline, CDR1 is SGHTA and CDR2 is FQGNSA. V was shortened by 2 bases and J by 4 bases, with 15 bases between the two germline ends. The CDR3 runs to 15 residues. Here the CDR3 reads CASSLSTGEVYEQYF. The CDR3, as DNA: TGTGCCAGCAGCTTAAGTACGGGAGAAGTGTACGAGCAGTACTTC.

The chain is built from TRBV5-1 and TRBJ2-7; 9 bases fit TRBD1. Germline lookup yields CDR1 SGHRS and CDR2 YFSETQ. CDR3 length: 16 residues. Trimming cost V 1 base and J 6 bases; bases outside gene matches: 11. CDR3 DNA: TGCGCCAGCAGCTTGACGCTAGGGACAGGGCCAGTCGAGCAGTACTTC. It specifies CASSLTLGTGPVEQYF.

The chain combines TRBV5-1 with TRBJ1-6; 9 positions match TRBD1. Germline-derived CDR1 and CDR2 are SGHRS and YFSETQ. The CDR3 runs to 16 residues. Losses at the gene ends were 0 bases for V and 9 bases for J; bases not matched to a gene: 7. CDR3 loop: CASSLGGQGRGSPLHF. CDR3 coding DNA: TGCGCCAGCAGCTTGGGAGGACAGGGGAGGGGTTCACCCCTCCACTTT.

This chain connects TRBV15 to TRBJ2-3; TRBD2 aligns across 8 bases. Germline CDR1 reads LNHNV; CDR2 reads YYDKDF (reference sequence). The V and J ends lost 5 bases and 1 base, in that order; junction bases with no gene match: 2. The CDR3 contains 14 residues. The CDR3 nucleotides are TGTGCCACCAGCCCGACTAGCGGCACAGATACGCAGTATTTT. Encoded protein: CATSPTSGTDTQYF.

The genes are TRBV5-1 and TRBJ2-2; D is undetermined. Germline loops: CDR1 SGHRS, CDR2 YFSETQ. The CDR3 contains 12 residues. V was trimmed by 5 bases and J by 6 bases, leaving 8 bases between them. The CDR3 here is CASSQSAGELFF. CDR3 sequence (DNA): TGCGCCAGCAGTCAAAGCGCCGGGGAGCTGTTTTTT.

The chain uses TRBV5-1 and TRBJ2-3, with 11 bases identical to TRBD2. The CDR3 has 17 residues. CDR1 and CDR2 (germline): SGHRS, YFSETQ. V lost 0 bases, J lost 1 base, and 4 bases stayed unmatched. Written as DNA, the CDR3 is TGCGCCAGCAGCTTGGCCACTAGCGGGAGAGGCACAGATACGCAGTATTTT. It is translated as CASSLATSGRGTDTQYF.

V usage is TRBV20-1 and J usage is TRBJ1-1; D gene unclear. Germline lookup yields CDR1 DFQATT and CDR2 SNEGSKA (reference sequence). Trimming left V 0 bases short and J 6 bases short, with 5 bases between. There are 11 residues in the CDR3. DNA of the CDR3: TGCAGTGCTAGAGATGTCCCTGAAGCTTTCTTT. It encodes CSARDVPEAFF.

This clone was recorded once. At one of its ends the junction is not consistent with the germline gene, which may arise from a read error. The genes are TRBV20-1 and TRBJ2-7, with TRBD1 as a possible D gene (7 bases). Germline CDR1 DFQATT, CDR2 SNEGSKA (reference sequence). This CDR3 comprises 11 residues. The CDR3 DNA follows: TGCAGTGCTAGAAACAGGGGACTCTTGGACTTC. Protein product: CSARNRGLLDF.

The V call is TRBV5-1, the J call TRBJ1-4, with a tentative D call TRBD1 (6 bases). Germline CDR1 is SGHRS and CDR2 is YFSETQ. V was cut by 2 bases and J by 0 bases, with 8 bases left in between. This CDR3 is 15 amino acids long. The chain's CDR3 is CASSFGQSTNEKLFF. CDR3 nucleotide sequence: TGCGCCAGCAGCTTCGGACAGTCAACTAATGAAAAACTGTTTTTT.

The chain links TRBV10-3 to TRBJ2-1, with a weak D call TRBD2 (6 bases). Trimming pared 4 bases from V and 3 bases from J, leaving 13 bases between. The CDR3 sequence is 15 residues long. Germline-derived CDR1 and CDR2 are ENHRY and SYGVKD. This chain's CDR3 is CAISGDWGDYNEQFF. The CDR3 coding sequence is TGTGCCATCAGTGGGGACTGGGGTGACTACAATGAGCAGTTCTTC.

Points on this clone: Other nucleotide sequences from this sample produce the same CDR3. This sequence joins TRBV30 and TRBJ1-6; D gene uncertain. V was shortened by 1 base and J by 9 bases, with 4 bases between the two germline ends. Germline loops: CDR1 GTSNPN, CDR2 SVGIG (reference sequence). There are 11 residues in the CDR3. CDR3: CAWSDGSPLHF. In DNA, the CDR3 is TGTGCCTGGAGTGACGGTTCACCCCTCCACTTT.

This clone was picked up one time. This same CDR3 is encoded by further DNA sequences in the sample. The chain employs TRBV7-9 and TRBJ2-3; D uncertain. The CDR3 length is 14 residues. CDR1 and CDR2 (germline): SEHNR, FQNEAQ (reference sequence). V was trimmed by 1 base and J by 0 bases, leaving 5 bases between them. The CDR3 DNA sequence: TGTGCCAGCAGCTTAGGAAGGAGCACAGATACGCAGTATTTT. The encoded protein is CASSLGRSTDTQYF.

This clone was seen just once. The chain links TRBV6-5 to TRBJ2-7; either TRBD1 or TRBD2 may supply D (5 bases each). The V gene's germline CDR1 is MNHEY and CDR2 SVGAGI. The ends were cut back, 3 bases at V and 7 bases at J, with 13 bases in the middle. The CDR3 contains 13 residues. CDR3 sequence: CASSYRTTGEQYF. CDR3 nucleotides: TGTGCCAGCAGTTATCGGACAACGGGAGAGCAGTACTTC.

The CDR3 reads CAWRDSADTQYF. DNA of the CDR3: TGTGCCTGGAGGGATAGCGCAGATACGCAGTATTTT. The chain joins TRBV30 to TRBJ2-3; a weak D match, TRBD2 (5 bases). The CDR3 covers 12 residues. V was trimmed by 3 bases and J by 4 bases, leaving 8 bases between them. Germline V gene sequence: CDR1 GTSNPN, CDR2 SVGIG (reference sequence).